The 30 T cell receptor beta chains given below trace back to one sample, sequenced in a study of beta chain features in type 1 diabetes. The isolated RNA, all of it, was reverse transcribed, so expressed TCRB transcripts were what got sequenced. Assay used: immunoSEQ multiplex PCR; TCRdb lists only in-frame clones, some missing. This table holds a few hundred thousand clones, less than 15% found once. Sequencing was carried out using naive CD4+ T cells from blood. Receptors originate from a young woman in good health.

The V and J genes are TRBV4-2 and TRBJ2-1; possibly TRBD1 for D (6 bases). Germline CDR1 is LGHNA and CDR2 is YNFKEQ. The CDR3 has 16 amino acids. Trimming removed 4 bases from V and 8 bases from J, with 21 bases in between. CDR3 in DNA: TGTGCCAGCAGCCTCCGAGGCAGGGGAAGTCAAGATGAGCAGTTCTTC. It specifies CASSLRGRGSQDEQFF.

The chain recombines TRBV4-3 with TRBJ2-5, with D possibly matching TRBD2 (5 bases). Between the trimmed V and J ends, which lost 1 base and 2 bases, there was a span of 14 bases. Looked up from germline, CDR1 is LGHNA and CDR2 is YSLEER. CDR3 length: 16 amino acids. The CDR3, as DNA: TGCGCCAGCAGCCAAGGGTCTAGCATCTCACAAGAGACCCAGTACTTC. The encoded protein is CASSQGSSISQETQYF.

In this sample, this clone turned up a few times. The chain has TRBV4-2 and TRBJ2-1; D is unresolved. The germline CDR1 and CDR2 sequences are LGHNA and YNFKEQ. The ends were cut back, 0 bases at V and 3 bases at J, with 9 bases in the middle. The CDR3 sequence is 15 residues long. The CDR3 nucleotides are TGTGCCAGCAGCCAAGATCAGGTCGGCTACAATGAGCAGTTCTTC. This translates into CASSQDQVGYNEQFF.

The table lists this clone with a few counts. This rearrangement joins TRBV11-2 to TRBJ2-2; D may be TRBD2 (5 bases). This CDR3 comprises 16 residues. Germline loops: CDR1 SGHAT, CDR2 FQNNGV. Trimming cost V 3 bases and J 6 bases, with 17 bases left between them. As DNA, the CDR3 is TGTGCCAGCAGCTTCGCGGGCCGTCTAGTGGCCGGGGAGCTGTTTTTT. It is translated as CASSFAGRLVAGELFF.

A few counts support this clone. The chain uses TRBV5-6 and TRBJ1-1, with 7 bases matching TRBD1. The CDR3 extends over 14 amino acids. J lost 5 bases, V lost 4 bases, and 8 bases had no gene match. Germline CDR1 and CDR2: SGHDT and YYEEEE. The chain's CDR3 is CASSPRTGWTEAFF. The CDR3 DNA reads TGTGCCAGCAGCCCAAGGACAGGATGGACTGAAGCTTTCTTT.

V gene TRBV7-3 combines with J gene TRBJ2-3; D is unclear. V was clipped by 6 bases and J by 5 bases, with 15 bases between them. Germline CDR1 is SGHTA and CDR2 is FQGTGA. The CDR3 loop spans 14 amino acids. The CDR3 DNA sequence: TGTGCCAGCAGGCTTGGCCTAGTAGGAGATACGCAGTATTTT. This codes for CASRLGLVGDTQYF.

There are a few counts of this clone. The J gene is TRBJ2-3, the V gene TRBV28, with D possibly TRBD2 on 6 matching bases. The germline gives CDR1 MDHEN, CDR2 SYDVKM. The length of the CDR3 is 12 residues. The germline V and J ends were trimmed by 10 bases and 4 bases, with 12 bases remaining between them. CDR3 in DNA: TGTGCCACCTACGGGGAGGCAGATACGCAGTATTTT. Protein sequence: CATYGEADTQYF.

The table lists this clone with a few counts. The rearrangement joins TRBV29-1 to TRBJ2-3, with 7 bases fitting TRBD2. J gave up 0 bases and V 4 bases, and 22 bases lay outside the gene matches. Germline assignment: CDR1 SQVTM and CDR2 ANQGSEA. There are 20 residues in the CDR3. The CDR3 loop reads CSVVGQTASSGLSSTDTQYF. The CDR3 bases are TGCAGCGTTGTTGGGCAAACGGCCAGTAGCGGGCTTTCTAGCACAGATACGCAGTATTTT.

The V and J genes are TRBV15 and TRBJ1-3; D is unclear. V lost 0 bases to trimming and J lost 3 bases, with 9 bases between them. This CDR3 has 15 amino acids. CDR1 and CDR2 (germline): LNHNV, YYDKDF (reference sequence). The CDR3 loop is CATSRDKLYGNTIYF. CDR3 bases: TGTGCCACCAGCAGAGATAAGCTATATGGAAACACCATATATTTT.

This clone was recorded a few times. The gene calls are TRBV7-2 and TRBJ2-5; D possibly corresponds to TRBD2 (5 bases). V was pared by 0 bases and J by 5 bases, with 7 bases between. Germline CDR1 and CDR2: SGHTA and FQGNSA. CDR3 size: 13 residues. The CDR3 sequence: CASSLAGSETQYF. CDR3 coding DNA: TGTGCCAGCAGCTTAGCAGGGAGCGAGACCCAGTACTTC.

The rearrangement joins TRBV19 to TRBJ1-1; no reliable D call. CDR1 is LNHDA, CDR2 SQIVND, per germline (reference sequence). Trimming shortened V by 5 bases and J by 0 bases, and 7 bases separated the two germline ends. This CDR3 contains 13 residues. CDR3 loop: CASSGTMNTEAFF. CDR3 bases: TGTGCCAGTAGTGGCACCATGAACACTGAAGCTTTCTTT. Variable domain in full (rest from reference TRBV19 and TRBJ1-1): DGGITQSPKYLFRKEGQNVTLSCEQNLNHDAMYWYRQDPGQGLRLIYYSQIVNDFQKGDIAEGYSVSREKKESFPLTVTSAQKNPTAFYLCASSGTMNTEAFFGQGTRLTVV.

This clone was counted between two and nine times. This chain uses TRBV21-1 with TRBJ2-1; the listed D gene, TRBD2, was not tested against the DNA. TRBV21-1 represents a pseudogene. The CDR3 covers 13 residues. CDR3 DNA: TGTGCCAGCAGGCCGGGAGTGGATGGTGAGCAGTTCTTC. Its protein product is CASRPGVDGEQFF.

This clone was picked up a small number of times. The CDR3 coding sequence is TGTGCCAGCAGCCCTGATCTAGCGGGCATCAATGAGCAGTTCTTC. Translation gives CASSPDLAGINEQFF. The chain couples TRBV11-2 to TRBJ2-1, with 8 bases fitting TRBD2. From germline, CDR1 is SGHAT and CDR2 FQNNGV. This CDR3 is built from 15 residues. Trimming cost V 5 bases and J 6 bases; bases outside gene matches: 9.

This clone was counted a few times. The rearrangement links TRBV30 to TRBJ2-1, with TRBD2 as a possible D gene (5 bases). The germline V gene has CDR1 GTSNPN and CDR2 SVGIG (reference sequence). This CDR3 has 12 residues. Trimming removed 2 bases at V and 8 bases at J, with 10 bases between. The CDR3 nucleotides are TGTGCCTGGAGTACTAGGTTCGATGAGCAGTTCTTC. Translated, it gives CAWSTRFDEQFF.

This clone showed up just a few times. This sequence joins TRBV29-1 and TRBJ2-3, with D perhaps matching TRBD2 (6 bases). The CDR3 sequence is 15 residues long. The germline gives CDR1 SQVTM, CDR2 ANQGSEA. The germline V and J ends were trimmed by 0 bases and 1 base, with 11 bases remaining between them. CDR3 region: CSVEEFSGRTDTQYF. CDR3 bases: TGCAGCGTTGAAGAATTTAGCGGACGCACAGATACGCAGTATTTT.

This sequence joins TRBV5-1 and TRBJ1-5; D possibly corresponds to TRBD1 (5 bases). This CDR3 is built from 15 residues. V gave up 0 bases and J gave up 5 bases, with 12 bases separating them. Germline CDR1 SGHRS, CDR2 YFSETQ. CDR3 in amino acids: CASSLDQGLDQPQHF. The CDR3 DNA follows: TGCGCCAGCAGCTTGGATCAGGGTTTGGATCAGCCCCAGCATTTT.

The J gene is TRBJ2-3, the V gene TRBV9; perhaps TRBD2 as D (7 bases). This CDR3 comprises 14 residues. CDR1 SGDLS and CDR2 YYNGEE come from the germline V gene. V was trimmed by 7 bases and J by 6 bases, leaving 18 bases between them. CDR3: CASEGGGPGDTQYF. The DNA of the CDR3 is TGTGCCAGCGAAGGGGGAGGGCCCGGTGATACGCAGTATTTT.

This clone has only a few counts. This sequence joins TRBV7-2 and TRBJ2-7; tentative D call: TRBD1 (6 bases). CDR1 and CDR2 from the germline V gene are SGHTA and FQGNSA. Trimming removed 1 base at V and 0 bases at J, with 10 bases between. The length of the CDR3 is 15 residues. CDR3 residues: CASSLGTALSYEQYF. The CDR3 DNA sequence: TGTGCCAGCAGCTTAGGGACAGCGCTCTCCTACGAGCAGTACTTC.

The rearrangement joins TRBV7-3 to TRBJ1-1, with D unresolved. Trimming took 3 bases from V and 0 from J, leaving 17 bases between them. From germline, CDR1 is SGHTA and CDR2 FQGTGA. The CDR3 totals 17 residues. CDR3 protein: CASSFGISRTMNTEAFF. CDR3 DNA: TGTGCCAGCAGCTTCGGGATCTCCCGGACCATGAACACTGAAGCTTTCTTT.

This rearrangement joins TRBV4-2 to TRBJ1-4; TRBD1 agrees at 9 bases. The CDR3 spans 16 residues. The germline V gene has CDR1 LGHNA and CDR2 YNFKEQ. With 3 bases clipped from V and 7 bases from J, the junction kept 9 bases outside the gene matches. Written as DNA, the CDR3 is TGTGCCAGCAGCCAGACCACAGGGGGCGATGGTGAAAAACTGTTTTTT. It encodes CASSQTTGGDGEKLFF.

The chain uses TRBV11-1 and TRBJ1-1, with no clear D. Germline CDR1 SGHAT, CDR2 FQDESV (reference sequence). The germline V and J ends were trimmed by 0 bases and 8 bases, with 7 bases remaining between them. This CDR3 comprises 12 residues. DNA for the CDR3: TGTGCCAGCAGCTTAGCGCGGAAGGAAGCTTTCTTT. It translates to CASSLARKEAFF. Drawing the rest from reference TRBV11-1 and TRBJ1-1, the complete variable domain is EAEVAQSPRYKITEKSQAVAFWCDPISGHATLYWYRQILGQGPELLVQFQDESVVDDSQLPKDRFSAERLKGVDSTLKIQPAELGDSAMYLCASSLARKEAFFGQGTRLTVV.

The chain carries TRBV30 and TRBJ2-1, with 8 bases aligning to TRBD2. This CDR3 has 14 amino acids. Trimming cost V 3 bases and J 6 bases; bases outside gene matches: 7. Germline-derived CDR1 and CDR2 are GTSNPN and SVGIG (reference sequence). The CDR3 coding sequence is TGTGCCTGGAGCCAGGCGAGCGGGAGCAATGAGCAGTTCTTC. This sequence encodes CAWSQASGSNEQFF. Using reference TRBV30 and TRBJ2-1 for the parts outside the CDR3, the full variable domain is SQTIHQWPATLVQPVGSPLSLECTVEGTSNPNLYWYRQAAGRGLQLLFYSVGIGQISSEVPQNLSASRPQDRQFILSSKKLLLSDSGFYLCAWSQASGSNEQFFGPGTRLTVL.

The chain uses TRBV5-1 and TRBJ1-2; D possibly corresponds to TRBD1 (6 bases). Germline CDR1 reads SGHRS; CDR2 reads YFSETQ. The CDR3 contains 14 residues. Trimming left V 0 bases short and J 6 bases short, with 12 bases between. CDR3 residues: CASSLAVTGNGYTF. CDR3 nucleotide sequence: TGCGCCAGCAGCTTGGCGGTTACAGGGAATGGCTACACCTTC. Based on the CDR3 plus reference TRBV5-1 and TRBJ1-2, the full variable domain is KAGVTQTPRYLIKTRGQQVTLSCSPISGHRSVSWYQQTPGQGLQFLFEYFSETQRNKGNFPGRFSGRQFSNSRSEMNVSTLELGDSALYLCASSLAVTGNGYTFGSGTRLTVV.

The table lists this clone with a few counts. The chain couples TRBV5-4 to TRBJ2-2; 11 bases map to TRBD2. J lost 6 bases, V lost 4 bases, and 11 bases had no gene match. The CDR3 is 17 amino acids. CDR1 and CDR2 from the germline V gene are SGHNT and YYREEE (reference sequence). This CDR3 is CASSIVAGGPRAGELFF. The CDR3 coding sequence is TGTGCCAGCAGCATAGTAGCGGGAGGGCCGAGGGCCGGGGAGCTGTTTTTT.

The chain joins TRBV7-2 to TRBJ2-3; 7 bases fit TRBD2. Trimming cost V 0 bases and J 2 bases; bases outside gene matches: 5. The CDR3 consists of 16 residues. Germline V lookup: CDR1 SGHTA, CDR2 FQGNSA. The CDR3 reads CASSLAPSGPTDTQYF. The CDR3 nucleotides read TGTGCCAGCAGCTTAGCGCCTAGCGGACCCACAGATACGCAGTATTTT.

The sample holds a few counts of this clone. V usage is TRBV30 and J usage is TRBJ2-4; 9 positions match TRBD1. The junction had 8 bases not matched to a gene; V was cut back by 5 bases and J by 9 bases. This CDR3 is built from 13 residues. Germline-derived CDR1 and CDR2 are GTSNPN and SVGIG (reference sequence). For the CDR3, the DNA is TGTGCCTGGTCACGGGACAGGGATGGCATTCAGTACTTC. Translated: CAWSRDRDGIQYF.

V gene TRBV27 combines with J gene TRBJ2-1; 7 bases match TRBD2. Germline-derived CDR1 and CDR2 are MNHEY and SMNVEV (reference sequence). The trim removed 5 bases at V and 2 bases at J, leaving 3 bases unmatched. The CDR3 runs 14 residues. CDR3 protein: CASSLGTTYNEQFF. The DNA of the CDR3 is TGTGCCAGCAGTCTTGGGACTACCTACAATGAGCAGTTCTTC.

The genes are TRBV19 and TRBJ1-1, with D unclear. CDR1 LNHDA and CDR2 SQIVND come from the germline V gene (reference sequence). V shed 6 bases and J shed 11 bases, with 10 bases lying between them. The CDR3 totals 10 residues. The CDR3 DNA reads TGTGCCAGTAGGGAAGGGAGGGCTTTCTTT. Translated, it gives CASREGRAFF.

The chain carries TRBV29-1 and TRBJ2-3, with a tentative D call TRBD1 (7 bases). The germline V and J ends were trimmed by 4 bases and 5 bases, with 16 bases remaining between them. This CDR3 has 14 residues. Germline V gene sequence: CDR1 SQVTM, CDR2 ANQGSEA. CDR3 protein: CSVGAGQKLDTQYF. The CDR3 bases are TGCAGCGTTGGGGCGGGACAGAAGTTAGATACGCAGTATTTT.

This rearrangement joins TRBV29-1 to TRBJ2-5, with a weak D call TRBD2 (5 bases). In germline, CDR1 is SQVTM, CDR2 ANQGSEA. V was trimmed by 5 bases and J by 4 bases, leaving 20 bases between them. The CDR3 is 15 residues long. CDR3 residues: CSVQREGVFGETQYF. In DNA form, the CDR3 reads TGCAGCGTTCAGAGGGAAGGAGTATTTGGAGAGACCCAGTACTTC.